One sample yielded the 11 T cell receptor beta chains listed below, sequenced in a study of shared clonotypes between healthy human individuals. Sequenced by immunoSEQ multiplex PCR; TCRdb stores in-frame clones only, minus some. Altogether millions of clones are present, around 90% being singletons, with the ten largest covering around 0.15%. The source material was naive CD4+ T cells sorted from blood. Documented subset: CD45RA+ positively selected. Every receptor here comes from a man aged 18 to 30 in good health.

The gene calls are TRBV14 and TRBJ2-7; 16 bases are shared with TRBD2. The V gene end was trimmed by 4 bases and the J gene end by 3 bases; junction bases not matched to a gene: 6. The CDR3 covers 17 residues. Germline CDR1 and CDR2: SGHDN and FVKESK. The CDR3 here is CASSPGTSGGDYYEQYF. The CDR3 DNA reads as TGTGCCAGCAGCCCTGGGACTAGCGGGGGGGATTACTACGAGCAGTACTTC. The full variable domain, with the rest looked up from reference TRBV14 and TRBJ2-7, is EAGVTQFPSHSVIEKGQTVTLRCDPISGHDNLYWYRRVMGKEIKFLLHFVKESKQDESGMPNNRFLAERTGGTYSTLKVQPAELEDSGVYFCASSPGTSGGDYYEQYFGPGTRLTVT.

This chain joins TRBV10-2 and TRBJ2-1, with TRBD2 matching over 8 bases. The V gene's germline CDR1 is WSHSY and CDR2 SAAADI. The CDR3 has 14 residues. V lost 6 bases to trimming and J lost 2 bases; unmatched junction nucleotides: 3. CDR3: CASRLAVTYNEQFF. The CDR3 DNA follows: TGCGCCAGCAGACTAGCGGTTACCTACAATGAGCAGTTCTTC.

The chain uses TRBV11-2 and TRBJ1-5, with TRBD1 identical over 10 bases. The CDR3 has 15 residues. Losses at the gene ends were 5 bases for V and 6 bases for J; bases not matched to a gene: 7. CDR1 and CDR2 from the germline V gene are SGHAT and FQNNGV. The CDR3 sequence: CASSRGTGDTQPQHF. CDR3 sequence (DNA): TGTGCCAGCAGCCGGGGGACAGGGGATACTCAGCCCCAGCATTTT.

This clone was counted a few times. The rearrangement links TRBV25-1 to TRBJ1-6; D remains unclear. With 8 bases removed from V and 4 bases from J, the gap between germline ends came to 9 bases. CDR1 and CDR2 from the germline V gene are MGHDK and SYGVNS. The CDR3 runs 13 residues. The CDR3 nucleotides are TGTGCCAGCCGGGCGGGGTATAATTCACCCCTCCACTTT. Translated: CASRAGYNSPLHF. Looking up the rest from reference TRBV25-1 and TRBJ1-6 gives the full variable domain: EADIYQTPRYLVIGTGKKITLECSQTMGHDKMYWYQQDPGMELHLIHYSYGVNSTEKGDLSSESTVSRIRTEHFPLTLESARPSHTSQYLCASRAGYNSPLHFGNGTRLTVT.

This chain uses TRBV4-3 with TRBJ2-2, with D perhaps TRBD2 (5 bases). Germline V gene data show CDR1 as LGHNA and CDR2 as YSLEER. CDR3 length equals 18 residues. V lost 0 bases and J lost 2, with 16 bases in between. The CDR3 DNA is TGCGCCAGCAGCCAAGAGAGGAATAGCGACACCAACACCGGGGAGCTGTTTTTT. Protein: CASSQERNSDTNTGELFF.

The rearrangement uses TRBV29-1 and TRBJ1-4, with 7 bases aligning to TRBD1. The CDR3 has 13 amino acids. CDR1 is SQVTM and CDR2 is ANQGSEA in the germline V gene. With 5 bases clipped from V and 3 bases from J, the junction kept 3 bases outside the gene matches. The CDR3 reads CSVRTGANEKLFF. DNA of the CDR3: TGCAGCGTTAGGACAGGCGCTAATGAAAAACTGTTTTTT.

The genes are TRBV9 and TRBJ2-3, with a tentative D call TRBD2 (6 bases). V lost 0 bases and J lost 5, with 19 bases in between. Germline V gene sequence: CDR1 SGDLS, CDR2 YYNGEE. The CDR3 runs 17 residues. CDR3 in amino acids: CASSVVPGSGAVDTQYF. Here the CDR3 DNA reads TGTGCCAGCAGCGTAGTTCCGGGGTCGGGAGCCGTAGATACGCAGTATTTT.

This clone was seen once. The V call is TRBV14, the J call TRBJ1-2, with D possibly TRBD1 on 6 matching bases. Germline CDR1 SGHDN, CDR2 FVKESK. The CDR3 extends over 15 amino acids. The V and J ends lost 4 bases and 3 bases respectively, with 15 bases between them. This CDR3 is CASSPEQGTDYGYTF. CDR3 coding DNA: TGTGCCAGCAGCCCCGAACAGGGCACCGACTATGGCTACACCTTC.

The count of this clone is one. This chain connects TRBV4-3 to TRBJ2-7; D gene unclear. Germline CDR1 is LGHNA and CDR2 is YSLEER. The CDR3 extends over 11 amino acids. The V and J ends lost 5 bases and 3 bases respectively, with 5 bases between them. The CDR3 nucleotides are TGCGCCAGCAGCACCGACTACGAGCAGTACTTC. Translating it yields CASSTDYEQYF.

The rearrangement links TRBV7-9 to TRBJ2-5, with D perhaps TRBD1 or TRBD2 (6 bases each). V lost 6 bases and J lost 2, with 19 bases in between. This CDR3 has 16 residues. Germline CDR1 reads SEHNR; CDR2 reads FQNEAQ (reference sequence). In DNA, the CDR3 is TGTGCCAGCAGTCCCATCGGGGGCCTTGAACAAGAGACCCAGTACTTC. As protein: CASSPIGGLEQETQYF.

The chain combines TRBV21-1 with TRBJ1-3; the D call TRBD1 from the table was never checked on the DNA. TRBV21-1 is a known pseudogene. The CDR3 is 17 amino acids. CDR3 loop: CASSKGLGGNSGNTIYF. In DNA form, the CDR3 reads TGTGCCAGCAGCAAAGGTCTAGGGGGCAACTCTGGAAACACCATATATTTT.